This entry lists 9 T cell receptor beta chains sequenced from one sample in a study of blood T cell repertoires in COVID-19. Clones were read by immunoSEQ multiplex PCR, and TCRdb kept only the in-frame ones, dropping some. This table has approximately 110,000 clones, more than 75% appearing once. The sequenced material came from peripheral blood. These receptors all come from a woman between 35 and 50 years old with acute or convalescent COVID-19.

The V call is TRBV27, the J call TRBJ2-5; 7 positions match TRBD2. This CDR3 contains 14 residues. Germline CDR1 and CDR2: MNHEY and SMNVEV (reference sequence). V shed 1 base, J shed 5 bases, and the junction held 4 bases outside the gene matches. CDR3 bases: TGTGCCAGCAGTTTATATCGGGGGGAGGAGACCCAGTACTTC. This gives the protein CASSLYRGEETQYF.

This sequence joins TRBV7-2 and TRBJ1-4; no clear D gene. The CDR3 runs to 13 residues. Germline CDR1 is SGHTA and CDR2 is FQGNSA. The V end lost 4 bases, the J end lost 5 bases, and 8 bases lay between the germline ends. The CDR3 sequence is CASSSGGNEKLFF. CDR3 DNA sequence: TGTGCCAGCAGCTCCGGCGGGAATGAAAAACTGTTTTTT.

The sample holds a few counts of this clone. Other nucleotide sequences in the sample specify the same CDR3. CDR3 sequence (DNA): TGTGCCAGCAGATCAGGGGGCTATGGCTACACCTTC. It yields the protein CASRSGGYGYTF. The chain links TRBV6-5 to TRBJ1-2; 7 bases line up with TRBD1. The CDR3 is 12 amino acids. V lost 6 bases to trimming and J lost 4 bases; unmatched junction nucleotides: 2. The germline V gene encodes CDR1 MNHEY and CDR2 SVGAGI.

This rearrangement joins TRBV28 to TRBJ2-7; TRBD1 matches 10 bases. This CDR3 region has 15 residues. The junction had 13 bases not matched to a gene; V was cut back by 8 bases and J by 6 bases. Germline values: CDR1 MDHEN, CDR2 SYDVKM. CDR3 coding DNA: TGTGCCAGCTCATCGTCCGGGACAGGGGACGTCGAGCAGTACTTC. This encodes CASSSSGTGDVEQYF.

V gene TRBV6-6 combines with J gene TRBJ1-6, with 9 bases matching TRBD1. There are 17 residues in the CDR3. Germline loops: CDR1 MNHNY, CDR2 SVGAGI (reference sequence). V dropped 6 bases and J dropped 6; count of bases not matched to a gene: 12. The CDR3 region is CASSRTGTGSTNSPLHF. In nucleotides, the CDR3 is TGTGCCAGCAGCCGAACCGGGACAGGGTCAACTAATTCACCCCTCCACTTT.

The chain is built from TRBV6-5 and TRBJ2-7; perhaps TRBD2 as D (5 bases). This CDR3 spans 15 amino acids. Trimming stripped 5 bases from V and 6 bases from J, with 20 bases between. Germline CDR1 MNHEY, CDR2 SVGAGI. In DNA, the CDR3 is TGTGCCAGCAGTCGTGCTAGCACGAGATCTGTCGAGCAGTACTTC. Its translation: CASSRASTRSVEQYF.

The rearrangement joins TRBV15 to TRBJ1-1; D is perhaps TRBD1 (5 bases). This CDR3 has 15 amino acids. Germline values: CDR1 LNHNV, CDR2 YYDKDF (reference sequence). Deletions cut 4 bases from V and 3 bases from J, with 15 bases between. The CDR3 sequence is CATSTLLQADTEAFF. The CDR3 nucleotides read TGTGCCACCAGCACCCTACTACAGGCGGACACTGAAGCTTTCTTT.

This clone came up a few times. The V call is TRBV12-3 or TRBV12-4, the J call TRBJ2-2; tentative D call: TRBD1 (5 bases). This CDR3 contains 13 residues. V was clipped by 6 bases and J by 9 bases, with 14 bases between them. The CDR3 protein is CASSRTYPRELFF. CDR3 DNA: TGTGCCAGCAGCCGGACATATCCTAGGGAGCTGTTTTTT.

The chain joins TRBV5-8 to TRBJ1-6; no definite D call. The V end was cut by 4 bases, the J end by 6 bases, with 8 bases between. The CDR3 has 13 amino acids. Germline loops: CDR1 SGHTS, CDR2 YDEGEE. CDR3 region: CASSREINSPLHF. In DNA form, the CDR3 reads TGTGCCAGCAGCCGGGAGATTAATTCACCCCTCCACTTT.